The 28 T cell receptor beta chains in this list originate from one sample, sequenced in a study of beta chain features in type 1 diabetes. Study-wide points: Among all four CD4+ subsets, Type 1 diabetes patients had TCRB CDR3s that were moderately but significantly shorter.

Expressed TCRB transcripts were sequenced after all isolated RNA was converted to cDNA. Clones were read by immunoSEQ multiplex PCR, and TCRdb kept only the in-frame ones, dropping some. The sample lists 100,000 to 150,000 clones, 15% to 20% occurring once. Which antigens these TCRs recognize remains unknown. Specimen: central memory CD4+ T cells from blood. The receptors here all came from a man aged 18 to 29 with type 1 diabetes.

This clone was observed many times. The CDR3 is CASSVLAGSSTDTQYF. The CDR3 DNA follows: TGTGCCAGCAGCGTACTGGCGGGGTCTAGCACAGATACGCAGTATTTT. V is TRBV9 and J is TRBJ2-3; D might be TRBD2 (6 bases). V lost 1 base to trimming and J lost 0 bases, with 12 bases between them. CDR3 length: 16 residues. CDR1 is SGDLS, CDR2 YYNGEE, per germline.

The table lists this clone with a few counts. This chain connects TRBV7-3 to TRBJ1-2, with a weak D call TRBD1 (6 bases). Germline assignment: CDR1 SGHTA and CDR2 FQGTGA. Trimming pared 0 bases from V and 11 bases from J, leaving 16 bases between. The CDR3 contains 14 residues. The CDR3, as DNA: TGTGCCAGCAGCTTAACCCTTTTAGGAAGGGGGTACACCTTC. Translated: CASSLTLLGRGYTF.

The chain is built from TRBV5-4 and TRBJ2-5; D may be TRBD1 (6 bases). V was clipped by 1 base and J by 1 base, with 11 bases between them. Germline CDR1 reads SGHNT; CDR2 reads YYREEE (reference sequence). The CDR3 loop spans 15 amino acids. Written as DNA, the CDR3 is TGTGCCAGCAGCTTGACAGGGCAGAGCCAAGAGACCCAGTACTTC. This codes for CASSLTGQSQETQYF. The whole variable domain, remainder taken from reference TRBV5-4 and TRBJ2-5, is ETGVTQSPTHLIKTRGQQVTLRCSSQSGHNTVSWYQQALGQGPQFIFQYYREEENGRGNFPPRFSGLQFPNYSSELNVNALELDDSALYLCASSLTGQSQETQYFGPGTRLLVL.

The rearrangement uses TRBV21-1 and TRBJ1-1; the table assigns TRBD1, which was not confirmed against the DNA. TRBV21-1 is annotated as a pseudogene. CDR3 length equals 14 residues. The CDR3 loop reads CASSTNRGAPGAFF. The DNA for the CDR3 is TGTGCCAGCAGCACCAACAGGGGAGCCCCAGGGGCTTTCTTT.

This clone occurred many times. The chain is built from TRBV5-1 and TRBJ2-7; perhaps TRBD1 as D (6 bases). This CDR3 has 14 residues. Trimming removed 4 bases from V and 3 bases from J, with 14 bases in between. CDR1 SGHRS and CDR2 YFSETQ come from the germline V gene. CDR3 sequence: CASSNRAIFYEQYF. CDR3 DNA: TGCGCCAGCAGCAACAGGGCTATTTTCTACGAGCAGTACTTC.

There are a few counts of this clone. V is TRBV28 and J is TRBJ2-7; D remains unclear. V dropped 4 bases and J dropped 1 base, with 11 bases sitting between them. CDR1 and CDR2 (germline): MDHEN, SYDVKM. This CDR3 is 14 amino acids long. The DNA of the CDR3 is TGTGCCAGCAGTTCCTCAGGAAGGTCCTACGAGCAGTACTTC. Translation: CASSSSGRSYEQYF.

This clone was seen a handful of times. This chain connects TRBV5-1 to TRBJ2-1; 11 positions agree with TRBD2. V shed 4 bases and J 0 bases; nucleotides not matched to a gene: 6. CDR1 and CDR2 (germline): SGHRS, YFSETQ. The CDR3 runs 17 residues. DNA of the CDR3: TGCGCCAGCAGCCCCGGGACTAGCGGATCCTCCTACAATGAGCAGTTCTTC. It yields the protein CASSPGTSGSSYNEQFF. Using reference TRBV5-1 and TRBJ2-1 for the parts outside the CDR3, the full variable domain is KAGVTQTPRYLIKTRGQQVTLSCSPISGHRSVSWYQQTPGQGLQFLFEYFSETQRNKGNFPGRFSGRQFSNSRSEMNVSTLELGDSALYLCASSPGTSGSSYNEQFFGPGTRLTVL.

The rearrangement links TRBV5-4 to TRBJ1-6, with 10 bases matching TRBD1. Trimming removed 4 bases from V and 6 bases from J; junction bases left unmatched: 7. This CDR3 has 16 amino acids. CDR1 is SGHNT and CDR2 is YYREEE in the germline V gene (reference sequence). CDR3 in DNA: TGTGCCAGCAGCCATGGGGACAGGGGTTTTAATTCACCCCTCCACTTT. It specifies CASSHGDRGFNSPLHF.

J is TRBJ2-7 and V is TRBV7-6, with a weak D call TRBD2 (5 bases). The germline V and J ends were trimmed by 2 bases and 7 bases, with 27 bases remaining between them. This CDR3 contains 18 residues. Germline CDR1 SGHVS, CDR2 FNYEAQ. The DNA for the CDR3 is TGTGCCAGCAGCTTACGTGGGCCCGAGTGGAAAGGGAGAAGGGAGCAGTACTTC. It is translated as CASSLRGPEWKGRREQYF.

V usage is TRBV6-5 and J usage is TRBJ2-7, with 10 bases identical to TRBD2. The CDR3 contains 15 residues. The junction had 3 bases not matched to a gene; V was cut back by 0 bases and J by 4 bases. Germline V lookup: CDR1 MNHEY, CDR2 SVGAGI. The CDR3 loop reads CASSYSLAGGYEQYF. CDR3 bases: TGTGCCAGCAGTTACTCATTAGCGGGGGGATACGAGCAGTACTTC.

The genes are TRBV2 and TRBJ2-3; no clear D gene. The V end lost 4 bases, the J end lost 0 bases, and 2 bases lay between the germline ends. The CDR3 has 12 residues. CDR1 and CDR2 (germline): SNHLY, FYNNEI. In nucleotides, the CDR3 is TGTGCCAGCAGTGCTAGCACAGATACGCAGTATTTT. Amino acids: CASSASTDTQYF.

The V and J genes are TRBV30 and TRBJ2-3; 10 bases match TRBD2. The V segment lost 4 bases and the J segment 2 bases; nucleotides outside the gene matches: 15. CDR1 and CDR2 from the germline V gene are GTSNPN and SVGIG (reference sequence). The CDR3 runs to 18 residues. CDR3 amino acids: CAWNAWASGGGTTDTQYF. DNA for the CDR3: TGTGCCTGGAACGCTTGGGCTAGCGGGGGCGGAACCACAGATACGCAGTATTTT. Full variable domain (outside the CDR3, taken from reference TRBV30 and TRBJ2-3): SQTIHQWPATLVQPVGSPLSLECTVEGTSNPNLYWYRQAAGRGLQLLFYSVGIGQISSEVPQNLSASRPQDRQFILSSKKLLLSDSGFYLCAWNAWASGGGTTDTQYFGPGTRLTVL.

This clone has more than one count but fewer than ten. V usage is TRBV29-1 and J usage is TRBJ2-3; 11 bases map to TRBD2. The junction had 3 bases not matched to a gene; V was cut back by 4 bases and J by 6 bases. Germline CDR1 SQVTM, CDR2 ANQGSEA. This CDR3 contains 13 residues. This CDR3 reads CSVGTSGPDTQYF. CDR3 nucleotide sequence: TGCAGCGTTGGGACTAGCGGGCCGGATACGCAGTATTTT.

Here the CDR3 DNA reads TGTGCCAGCAGCGTAGGGGGAGGGGTCTCCTACAATGAGCAGTTCTTC. This translates into CASSVGGGVSYNEQFF. The rearrangement joins TRBV9 to TRBJ2-1; TRBD2 aligns across 7 bases. CDR1 is SGDLS and CDR2 is YYNGEE in the germline V gene. There are 16 residues in the CDR3. Trimming cost V 0 bases and J 0 bases; bases outside gene matches: 3.

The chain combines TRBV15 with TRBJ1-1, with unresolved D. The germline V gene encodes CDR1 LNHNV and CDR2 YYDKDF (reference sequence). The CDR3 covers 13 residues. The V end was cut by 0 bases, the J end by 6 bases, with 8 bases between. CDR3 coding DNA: TGTGCCACCAGCAGAGATGGAAGGGCTGAAGCTTTCTTT. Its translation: CATSRDGRAEAFF.

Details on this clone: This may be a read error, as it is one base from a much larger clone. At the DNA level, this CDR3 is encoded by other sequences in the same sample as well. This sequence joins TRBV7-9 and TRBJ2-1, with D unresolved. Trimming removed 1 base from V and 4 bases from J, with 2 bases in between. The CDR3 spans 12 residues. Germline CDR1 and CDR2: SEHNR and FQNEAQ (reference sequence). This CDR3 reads CASSLVYNEQFF. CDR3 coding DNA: TGTGCCAGCAGCTTAGTTTACAATGAGCAGTTCTTC.

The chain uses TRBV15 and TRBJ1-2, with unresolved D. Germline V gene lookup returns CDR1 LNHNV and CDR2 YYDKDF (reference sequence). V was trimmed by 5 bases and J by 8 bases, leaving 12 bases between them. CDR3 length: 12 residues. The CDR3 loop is CATSFLEGGYTF. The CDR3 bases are TGTGCCACCAGCTTCCTCGAGGGAGGCTACACCTTC.

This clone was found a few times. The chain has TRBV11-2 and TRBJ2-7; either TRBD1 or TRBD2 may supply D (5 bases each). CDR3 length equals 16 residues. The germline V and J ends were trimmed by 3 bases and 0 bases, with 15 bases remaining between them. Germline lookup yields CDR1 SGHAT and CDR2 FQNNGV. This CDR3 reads CASSFLAGTSSYEQYF. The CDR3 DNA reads TGTGCCAGCAGCTTTCTGGCCGGGACGAGCTCCTACGAGCAGTACTTC.

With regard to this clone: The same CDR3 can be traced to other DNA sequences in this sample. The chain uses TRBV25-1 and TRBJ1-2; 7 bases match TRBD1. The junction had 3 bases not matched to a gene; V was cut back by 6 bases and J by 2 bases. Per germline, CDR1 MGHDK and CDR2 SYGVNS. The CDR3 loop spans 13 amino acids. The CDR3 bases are TGTGCCAGCAGCGCGGGACAGAACTATGGCTACACCTTC. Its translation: CASSAGQNYGYTF.

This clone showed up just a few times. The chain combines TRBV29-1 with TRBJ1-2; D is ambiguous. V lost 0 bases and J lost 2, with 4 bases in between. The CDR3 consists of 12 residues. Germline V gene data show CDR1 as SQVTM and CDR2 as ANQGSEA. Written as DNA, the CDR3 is TGCAGCGTTGAAGAGCCAAACTATGGCTACACCTTC. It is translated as CSVEEPNYGYTF. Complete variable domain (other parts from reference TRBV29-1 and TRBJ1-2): SAVISQKPSRDICQRGTSLTIQCQVDSQVTMMFWYRQQPGQSLTLIATANQGSEATYESGFVIDKFPISRPNLTFSTLTVSNMSPEDSSIYLCSVEEPNYGYTFGSGTRLTVV.

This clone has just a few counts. In nucleotides, the CDR3 is TGTGCCAGCAGTTTCAAGGGTTTTGGTAGACCTTCCAAAAACATTCAGTACTTC. Amino acid sequence: CASSFKGFGRPSKNIQYF. This sequence joins TRBV28 and TRBJ2-4; D gene unclear. The V gene lost 3 bases and the J gene lost 2 bases, with 20 bases spanning the gap. Germline CDR1 and CDR2: MDHEN and SYDVKM. The CDR3 has 18 residues.

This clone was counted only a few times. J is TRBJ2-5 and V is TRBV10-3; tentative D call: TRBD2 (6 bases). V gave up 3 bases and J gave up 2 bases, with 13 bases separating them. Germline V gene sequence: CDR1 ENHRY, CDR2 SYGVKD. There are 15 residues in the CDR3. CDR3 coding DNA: TGTGCCATCAGTGACCCACTGGACTATCAAGAGACCCAGTACTTC. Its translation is CAISDPLDYQETQYF.

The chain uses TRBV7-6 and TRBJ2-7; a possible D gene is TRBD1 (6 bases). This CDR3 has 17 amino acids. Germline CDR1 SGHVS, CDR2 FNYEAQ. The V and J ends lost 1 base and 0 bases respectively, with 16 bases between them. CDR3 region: CASSLGGRGPPSYEQYF. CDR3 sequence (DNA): TGTGCCAGCAGCTTAGGGGGCAGGGGCCCCCCCTCCTACGAGCAGTACTTC.

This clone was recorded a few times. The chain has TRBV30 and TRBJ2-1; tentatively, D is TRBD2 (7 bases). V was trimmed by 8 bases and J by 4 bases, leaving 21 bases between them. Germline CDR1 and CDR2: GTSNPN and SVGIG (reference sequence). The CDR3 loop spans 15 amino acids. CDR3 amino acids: CALGKGGPLYNEQFF. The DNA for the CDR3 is TGTGCCCTGGGGAAGGGGGGGCCCCTTTACAATGAGCAGTTCTTC.

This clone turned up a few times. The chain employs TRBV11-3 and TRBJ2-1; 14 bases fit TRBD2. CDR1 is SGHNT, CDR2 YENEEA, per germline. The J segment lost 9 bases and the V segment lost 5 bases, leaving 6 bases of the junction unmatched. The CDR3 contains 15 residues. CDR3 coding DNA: TGTGCCAGCAGCCCTCCGGGACTAGCGGGAGTTGAGCAGTTCTTC. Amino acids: CASSPPGLAGVEQFF.

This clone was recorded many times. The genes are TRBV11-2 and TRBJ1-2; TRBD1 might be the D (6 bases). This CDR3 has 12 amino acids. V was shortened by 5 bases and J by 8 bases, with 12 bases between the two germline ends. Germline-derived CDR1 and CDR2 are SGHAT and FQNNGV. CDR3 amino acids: CASSPGERGYTF. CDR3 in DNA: TGTGCCAGCAGCCCAGGGGAGCGCGGCTACACCTTC.

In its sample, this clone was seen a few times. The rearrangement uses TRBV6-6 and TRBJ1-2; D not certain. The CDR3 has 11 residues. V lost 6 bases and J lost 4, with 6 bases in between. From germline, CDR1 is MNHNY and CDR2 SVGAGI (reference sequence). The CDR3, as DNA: TGTGCCAGCAGCTCAGCCTATGGCTACACCTTC. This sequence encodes CASSSAYGYTF.

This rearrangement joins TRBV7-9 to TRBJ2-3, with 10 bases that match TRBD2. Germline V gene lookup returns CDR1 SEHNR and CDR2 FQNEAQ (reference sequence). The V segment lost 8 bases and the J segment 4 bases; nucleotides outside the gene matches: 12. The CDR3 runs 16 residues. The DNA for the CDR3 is TGTGCCAGCCAAGGGTCTAGCGGGAGTCTCTCAGATACGCAGTATTTT. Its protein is CASQGSSGSLSDTQYF.